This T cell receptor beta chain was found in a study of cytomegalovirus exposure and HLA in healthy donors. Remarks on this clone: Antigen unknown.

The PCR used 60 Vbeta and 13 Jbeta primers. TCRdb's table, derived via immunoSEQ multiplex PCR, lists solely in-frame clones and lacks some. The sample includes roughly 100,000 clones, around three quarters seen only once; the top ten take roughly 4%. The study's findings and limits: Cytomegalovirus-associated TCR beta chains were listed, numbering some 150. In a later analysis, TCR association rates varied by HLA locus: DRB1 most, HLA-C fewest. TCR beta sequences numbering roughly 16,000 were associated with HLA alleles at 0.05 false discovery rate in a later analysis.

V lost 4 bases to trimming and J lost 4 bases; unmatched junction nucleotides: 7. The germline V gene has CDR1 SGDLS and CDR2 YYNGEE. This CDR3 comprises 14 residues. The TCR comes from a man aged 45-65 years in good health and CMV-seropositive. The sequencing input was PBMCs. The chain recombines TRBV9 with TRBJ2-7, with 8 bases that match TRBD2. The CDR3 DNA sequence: TGTGCCAGCAGCAGAGACGGGGGGGAGTACGAGCAGTACTTC. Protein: CASSRDGGEYEQYF. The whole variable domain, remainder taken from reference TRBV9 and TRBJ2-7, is DSGVTQTPKHLITATGQRVTLRCSPRSGDLSVYWYQQSLDQGLQFLIQYYNGEERAKGNILERFSAQQFPDLHSELNLSSLELGDSALYFCASSRDGGEYEQYFGPGTRLTVT.